The 10 T cell receptor beta chains given below trace back to one sample, sequenced in a study of T and B cells in COVID-19 patients (dated by TCRdb to 2020 to 2021). TRB repertoires were amplified using about 250-500 ng of genomic DNA isolated from blood. These reads were obtained on an Illumina MiSeq. TRB rearrangements were amplified by multiplex PCR with BIOMED2 TRB-A/B primer pools. TCRdb ran its own pipeline on the public reads, namely fastp trimming at Q25 and MiXCR clone calling, and kept in-frame beta chains. For every CDR3 protein sequence, its rows merge into one entry that carries the most common genes and DNA. For this sample there are 1,500 to 1,600 distinct CDR3 sequences; about 30% appear just once. The top ten hold around 77% of the sample. The sample consisted of blood. All receptors derive from a human donor with active COVID-19.

The genes are TRBV20-1 and TRBJ2-2; 7 bases are shared with TRBD2. Losses at the gene ends were 1 base for V and 3 bases for J; bases not matched to a gene: 11. CDR1 is DFQATT and CDR2 is SNEGSKA in the germline V gene (reference sequence). This CDR3 contains 17 residues. CDR3 sequence: CSARGALSAGDTGELFF. CDR3 bases: TGCAGTGCTAGAGGAGCCCTGTCGGCGGGAGACACCGGGGAGCTGTTTTTT.

The V gene is TRBV6-2 or TRBV6-3, the J gene TRBJ1-2, with 9 bases that match TRBD1. V shed 2 bases and J 6 bases; nucleotides not matched to a gene: 13. The CDR3 spans 17 residues. Germline values: CDR1 MNHEY, CDR2 SVGEGT. Written as DNA, the CDR3 is TGTGCCAGCAGTTACGCCATGAACCCGGGACAGGGAGATGGCTACACCTTC. Amino acids: CASSYAMNPGQGDGYTF.

This chain connects TRBV19 to TRBJ2-1, with 10 bases that match TRBD1. Losses at the gene ends were 5 bases for V and 1 base for J; bases not matched to a gene: 5. In germline, CDR1 is LNHDA, CDR2 SQIVND (reference sequence). The CDR3 has 16 residues. The CDR3 here is CASSPRTGGSYNEQFF. CDR3 bases: TGTGCCAGTAGTCCCCGGACAGGGGGGTCCTACAATGAGCAGTTCTTC.

This clonotype occurred once. The J gene is TRBJ2-7, the V gene TRBV21-1. TRBV21-1 represents a pseudogene. The CDR3 sequence is 14 residues long. CDR3 bases: TGTGCCAGCAGCAAAGGAGAGAAACTCTACGAGCAGTACTTC. It encodes CASSKGEKLYEQYF.

This clonotype has just a few counts. The CDR3 nucleotides are TGTGCCAGCTCACCTTCGGGACTAGCGGGATCCCACAATGAGCAGTTCTTC. Its translation is CASSPSGLAGSHNEQFF. The J gene is TRBJ2-1, the V gene TRBV18, with 13 bases matching TRBD2. In germline, CDR1 is KGHSH, CDR2 LQKENI. With V trimmed by 3 bases and J by 5 bases, 7 bases remained unmatched. The CDR3 sequence is 17 residues long. Looking up the rest from reference TRBV18 and TRBJ2-1 gives the full variable domain: NAGVMQNPRHLVRRRGQEARLRCSPMKGHSHVYWYRQLPEEGLKFMVYLQKENIIDESGMPKERFSAEFPKEGPSILRIQQVVRGDSAAYFCASSPSGLAGSHNEQFFGPGTRLTVL.

The rearrangement uses TRBV6-5 and TRBJ2-7, with 8 bases lining up with TRBD2. The V segment lost 6 bases and the J segment 2 bases; nucleotides outside the gene matches: 6. Germline V gives CDR1 MNHEY, CDR2 SVGAGI. The CDR3 contains 14 residues. The CDR3 DNA follows: TGTGCCAGCAGGGAAAGCGGGAGAGCCTACGAGCAGTACTTC. Its translation is CASRESGRAYEQYF.

The rearrangement joins TRBV10-3 to TRBJ1-4, with a tentative D call TRBD1 (6 bases). With 0 bases removed from V and 3 bases from J, the gap between germline ends came to 8 bases. CDR1 ENHRY and CDR2 SYGVKD come from the germline V gene. The CDR3 totals 15 residues. The CDR3 sequence: CAISESGAPNEKLFF. The CDR3 DNA reads TGTGCCATCAGTGAGTCGGGGGCTCCTAATGAAAAACTGTTTTTT.

This clonotype is medium-sized. The rearrangement joins TRBV19 to TRBJ1-5; D ambiguous. The CDR3 is made up of 15 amino acids. Germline V CDR1 and CDR2: LNHDA, SQIVND (reference sequence). V was clipped by 0 bases and J by 5 bases, with 11 bases between them. CDR3 loop: CASSIDGRSYQPQHF. The DNA of the CDR3 is TGTGCCAGTAGTATAGATGGTCGCAGCTATCAGCCCCAGCATTTT. Full variable domain (missing parts from reference TRBV19 and TRBJ1-5): DGGITQSPKYLFRKEGQNVTLSCEQNLNHDAMYWYRQDPGQGLRLIYYSQIVNDFQKGDIAEGYSVSREKKESFPLTVTSAQKNPTAFYLCASSIDGRSYQPQHFGDGTRLSIL.

The chain has TRBV19 and TRBJ1-5, with 9 bases identical to TRBD1. This CDR3 region has 16 residues. Per the germline V gene, CDR1 is LNHDA and CDR2 is SQIVND (reference sequence). Trimming took 0 bases from V and 4 from J; bases not matched to a gene: 4. DNA for the CDR3: TGTGCCAGTAGTATAGAGGGGACAGGGTTGAATCAGCCCCAGCATTTT. It specifies CASSIEGTGLNQPQHF.

This clonotype came up a few times. The chain recombines TRBV30 with TRBJ2-3, with 8 nucleotides matching TRBD1. This CDR3 has 15 residues. J was trimmed by 3 bases and V by 1 base; bases with no gene match: 6. Germline V gene data show CDR1 as GTSNPN and CDR2 as SVGIG (reference sequence). CDR3 DNA: TGTGCCTGGAGTGGACAGGGGTCAAGGACAGATACGCAGTATTTT. Amino acid sequence: CAWSGQGSRTDTQYF.